This TCR beta chain was found in a study of blood T cell repertoires in COVID-19. Per the germline V gene, CDR1 is SGHTA and CDR2 is FQGNSA. J was trimmed by 1 base and V by 1 base; bases with no gene match: 4. The CDR3 runs 16 residues. Under the authors' procedure: Amplification with reference gene primers provided the estimates of nucleated cell counts. Profiling relied on immunoSEQ multiplex PCR, and the TCRdb table lists in-frame clones only, not all of them. V, J and clone size are those of that table, while D and trimming were read from the DNA. The data show fewer than 200,000 clones, about 85% seen once.

This sequence joins TRBV7-2 and TRBJ2-3; the match to TRBD2 covers 8 bases. The source material was peripheral blood. This receptor was obtained from a human donor with acute or convalescent COVID-19. The donor label of this sample is uncertain. The CDR3 DNA is TGTGCCAGCAGCTTAGGGGGTAGCGGGGGCACAGATACGCAGTATTTT. This gives the protein CASSLGGSGGTDTQYF.